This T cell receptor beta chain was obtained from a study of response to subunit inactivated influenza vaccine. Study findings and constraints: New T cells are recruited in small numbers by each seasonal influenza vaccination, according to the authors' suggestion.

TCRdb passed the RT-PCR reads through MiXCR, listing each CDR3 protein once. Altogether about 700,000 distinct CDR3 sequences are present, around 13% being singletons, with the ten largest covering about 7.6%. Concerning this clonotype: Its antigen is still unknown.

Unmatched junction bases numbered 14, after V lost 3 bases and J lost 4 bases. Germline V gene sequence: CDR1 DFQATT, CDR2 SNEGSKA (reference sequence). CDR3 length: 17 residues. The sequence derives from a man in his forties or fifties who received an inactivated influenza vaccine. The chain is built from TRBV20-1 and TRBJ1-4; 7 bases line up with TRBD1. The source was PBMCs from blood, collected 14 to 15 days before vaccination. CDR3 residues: CSASKRWTGAINEKLFF. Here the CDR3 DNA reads TGCAGTGCTAGTAAACGGTGGACAGGCGCCATTAATGAAAAACTGTTTTTT.